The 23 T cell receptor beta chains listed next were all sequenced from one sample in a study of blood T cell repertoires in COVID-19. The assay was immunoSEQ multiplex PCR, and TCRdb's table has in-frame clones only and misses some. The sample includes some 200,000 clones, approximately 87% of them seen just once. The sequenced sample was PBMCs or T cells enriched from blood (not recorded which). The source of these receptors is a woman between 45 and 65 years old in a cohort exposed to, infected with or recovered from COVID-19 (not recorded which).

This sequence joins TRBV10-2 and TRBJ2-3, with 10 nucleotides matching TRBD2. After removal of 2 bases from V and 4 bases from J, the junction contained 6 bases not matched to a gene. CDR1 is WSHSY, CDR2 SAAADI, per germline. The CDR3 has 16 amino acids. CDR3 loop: CASSEPTTSGSDTQYF. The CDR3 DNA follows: TGCGCCAGCAGTGAGCCGACGACTAGCGGGTCAGATACGCAGTATTTT.

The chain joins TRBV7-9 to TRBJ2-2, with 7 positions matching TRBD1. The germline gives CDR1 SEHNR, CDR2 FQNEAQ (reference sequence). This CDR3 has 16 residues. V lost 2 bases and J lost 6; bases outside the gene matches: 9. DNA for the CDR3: TGTGCCAGCAGCTTAAGTAAGACAGGGTACCCCGGGGAGCTGTTTTTT. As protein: CASSLSKTGYPGELFF.

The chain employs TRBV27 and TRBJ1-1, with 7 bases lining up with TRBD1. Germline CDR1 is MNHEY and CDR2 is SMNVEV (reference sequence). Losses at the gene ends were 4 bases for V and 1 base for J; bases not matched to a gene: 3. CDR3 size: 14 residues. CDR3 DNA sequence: TGTGCCAGCAGTTGGGGGACAGAGAACACTGAAGCTTTCTTT. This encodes CASSWGTENTEAFF.

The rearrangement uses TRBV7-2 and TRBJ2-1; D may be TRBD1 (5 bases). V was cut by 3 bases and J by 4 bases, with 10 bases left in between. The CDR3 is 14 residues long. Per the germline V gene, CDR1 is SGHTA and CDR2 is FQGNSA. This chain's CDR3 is CASSFATVYNEQFF. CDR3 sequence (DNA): TGTGCCAGCAGCTTTGCGACAGTATACAATGAGCAGTTCTTC.

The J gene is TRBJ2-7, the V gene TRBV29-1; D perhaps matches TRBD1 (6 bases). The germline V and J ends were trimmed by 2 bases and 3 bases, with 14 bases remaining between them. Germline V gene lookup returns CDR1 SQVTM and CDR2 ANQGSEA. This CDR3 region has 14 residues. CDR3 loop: CSVEFEDSYYEQYF. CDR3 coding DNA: TGCAGCGTTGAATTTGAGGACAGTTACTACGAGCAGTACTTC.

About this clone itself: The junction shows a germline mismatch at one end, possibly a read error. The CDR3 sequence: CASSELRRSASGDF. The DNA for the CDR3 is TGTGCCAGCAGTGAACTGCGGAGAAGCGCGTCAGGGGACTTC. This chain links TRBV2 with TRBJ2-5, with a tentative D call TRBD1 (6 bases). CDR3 length: 14 amino acids. Germline CDR1 is SNHLY and CDR2 is FYNNEI.

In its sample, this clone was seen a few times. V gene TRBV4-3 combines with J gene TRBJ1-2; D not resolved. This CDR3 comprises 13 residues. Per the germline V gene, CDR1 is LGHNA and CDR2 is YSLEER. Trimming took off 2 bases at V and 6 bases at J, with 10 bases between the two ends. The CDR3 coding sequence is TGCGCCAGCAGCCAAAGCGTGTTCGATGGCTACACCTTC. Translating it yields CASSQSVFDGYTF.

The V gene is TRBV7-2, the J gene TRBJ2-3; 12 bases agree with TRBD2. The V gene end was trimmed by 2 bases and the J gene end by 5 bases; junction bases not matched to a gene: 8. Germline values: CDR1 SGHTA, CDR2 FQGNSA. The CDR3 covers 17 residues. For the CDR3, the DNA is TGTGCCAGCAGCTTATTTGCTAGCGGGGGGGCCGGAGATACGCAGTATTTT. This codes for CASSLFASGGAGDTQYF. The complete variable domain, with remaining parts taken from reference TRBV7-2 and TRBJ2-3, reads GAGVSQSPSNKVTEKGKDVELRCDPISGHTALYWYRQSLGQGLEFLIYFQGNSAPDKSGLPSDRFSAERTGGSVSTLTIQRTQQEDSAVYLCASSLFASGGAGDTQYFGPGTRLTVL.

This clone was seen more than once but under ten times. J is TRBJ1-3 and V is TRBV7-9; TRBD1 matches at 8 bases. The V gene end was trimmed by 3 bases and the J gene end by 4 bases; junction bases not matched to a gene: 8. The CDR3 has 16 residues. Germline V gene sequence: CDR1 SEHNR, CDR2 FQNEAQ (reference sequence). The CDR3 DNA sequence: TGTGCCAGCAGCTTCGGGACAGGAGAAATCGGAAACACCATATATTTT. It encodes CASSFGTGEIGNTIYF.

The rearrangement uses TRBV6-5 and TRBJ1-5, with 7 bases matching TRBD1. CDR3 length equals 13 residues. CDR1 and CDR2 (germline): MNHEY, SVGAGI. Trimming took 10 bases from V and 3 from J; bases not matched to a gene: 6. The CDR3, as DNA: TGTGCCACCATGACAGGGTACAATCAGCCCCAGCATTTT. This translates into CATMTGYNQPQHF.

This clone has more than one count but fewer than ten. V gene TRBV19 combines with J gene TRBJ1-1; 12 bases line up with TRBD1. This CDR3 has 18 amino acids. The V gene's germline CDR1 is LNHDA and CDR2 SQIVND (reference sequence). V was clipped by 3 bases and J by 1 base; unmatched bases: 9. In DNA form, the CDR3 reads TGTGCCAGTAGTATCTCCAGGCCGGGACAGGGGGCGAACACTGAAGCTTTCTTT. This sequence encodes CASSISRPGQGANTEAFF.

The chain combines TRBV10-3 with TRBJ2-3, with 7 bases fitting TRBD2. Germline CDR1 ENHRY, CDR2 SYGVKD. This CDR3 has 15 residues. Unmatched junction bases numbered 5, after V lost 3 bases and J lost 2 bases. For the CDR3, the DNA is TGTGCCATCAGTGATAATCTAGCGGACACAGATACGCAGTATTTT. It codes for CAISDNLADTDTQYF.

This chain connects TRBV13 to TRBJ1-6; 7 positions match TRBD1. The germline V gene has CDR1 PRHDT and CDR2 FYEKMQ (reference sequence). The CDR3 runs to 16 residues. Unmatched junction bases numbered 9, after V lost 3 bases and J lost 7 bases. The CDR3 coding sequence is TGTGCCAGCAGCTTGACAGGGTATTATGGAAATTCACCCCTCCACTTT. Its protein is CASSLTGYYGNSPLHF.

The CDR3 DNA is TGTGCCAGCAGCAAAGTGGGACAGGGGGCCCATTCACCCCTCCACTTT. This sequence encodes CASSKVGQGAHSPLHF. The rearrangement links TRBV7-2 to TRBJ1-6, with 12 positions matching TRBD1. V dropped 5 bases and J dropped 8; count of bases not matched to a gene: 7. Germline values: CDR1 SGHTA, CDR2 FQGNSA. This CDR3 region has 16 residues.

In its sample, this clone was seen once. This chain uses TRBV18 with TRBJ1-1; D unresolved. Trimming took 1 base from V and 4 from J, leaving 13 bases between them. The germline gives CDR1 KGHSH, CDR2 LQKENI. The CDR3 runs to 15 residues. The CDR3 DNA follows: TGTGCCAGCTCACCACGATCCCCGGGTTCCACTGAAGCTTTCTTT. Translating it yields CASSPRSPGSTEAFF.

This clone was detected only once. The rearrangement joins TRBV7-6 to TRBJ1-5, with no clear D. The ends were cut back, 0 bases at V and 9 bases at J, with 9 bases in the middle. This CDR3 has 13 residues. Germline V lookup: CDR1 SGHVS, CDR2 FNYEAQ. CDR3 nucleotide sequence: TGTGCCAGCAGCTTAGCGTTCGCAGGGCCCCAGCATTTT. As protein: CASSLAFAGPQHF.

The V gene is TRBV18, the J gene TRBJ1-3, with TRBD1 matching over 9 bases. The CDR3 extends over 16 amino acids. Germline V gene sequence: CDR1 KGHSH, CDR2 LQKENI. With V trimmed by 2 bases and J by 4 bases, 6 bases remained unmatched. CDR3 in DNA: TGTGCCAGCTCACCAGCGTGGGGACAGGGAGGAAACACCATATATTTT. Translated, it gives CASSPAWGQGGNTIYF.

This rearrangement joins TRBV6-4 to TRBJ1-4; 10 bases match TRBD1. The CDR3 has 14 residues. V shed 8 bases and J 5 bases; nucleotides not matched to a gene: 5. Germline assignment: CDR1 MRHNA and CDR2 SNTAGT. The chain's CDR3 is CASYQDRGNEKLFF. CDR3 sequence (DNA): TGTGCCAGCTATCAGGACAGGGGGAATGAAAAACTGTTTTTT.

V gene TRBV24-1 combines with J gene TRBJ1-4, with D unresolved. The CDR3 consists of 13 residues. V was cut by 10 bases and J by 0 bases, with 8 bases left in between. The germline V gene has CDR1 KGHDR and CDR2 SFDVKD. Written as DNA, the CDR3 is TGTGCCACGTCGGAGTCAACTAATGAAAAACTGTTTTTT. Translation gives CATSESTNEKLFF.

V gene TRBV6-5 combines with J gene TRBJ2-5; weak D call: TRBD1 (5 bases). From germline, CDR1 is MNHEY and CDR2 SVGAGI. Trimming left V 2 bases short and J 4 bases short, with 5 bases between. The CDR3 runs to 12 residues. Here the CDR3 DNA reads TGTGCCAGCAGTTACCAGGGAGAGACCCAGTACTTC. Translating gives CASSYQGETQYF.

Here the CDR3 reads CASRGTVSNSPLHF. DNA of the CDR3: TGTGCCAGCAGGGGGACAGTGAGTAATTCACCCCTCCACTTT. The chain recombines TRBV2 with TRBJ1-6; TRBD1 matches at 7 bases. V was clipped by 6 bases and J by 6 bases; unmatched bases: 5. Looked up from germline, CDR1 is SNHLY and CDR2 is FYNNEI. This CDR3 has 14 residues.

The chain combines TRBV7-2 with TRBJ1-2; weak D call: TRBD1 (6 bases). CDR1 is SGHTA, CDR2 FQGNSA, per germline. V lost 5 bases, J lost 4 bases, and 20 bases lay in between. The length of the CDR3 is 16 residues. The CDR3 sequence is CASSLGQSGLGYGYTF. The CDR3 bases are TGTGCCAGCAGCCTAGGACAGTCCGGGCTTGGCTATGGCTACACCTTC.

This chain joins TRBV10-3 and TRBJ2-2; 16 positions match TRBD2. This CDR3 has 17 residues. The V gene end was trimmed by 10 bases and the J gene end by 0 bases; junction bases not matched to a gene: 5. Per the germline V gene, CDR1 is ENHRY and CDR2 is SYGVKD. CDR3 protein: CATKGLAGGSNTGELFF. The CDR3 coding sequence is TGTGCCACAAAGGGACTAGCGGGGGGGTCGAACACCGGGGAGCTGTTTTTT.